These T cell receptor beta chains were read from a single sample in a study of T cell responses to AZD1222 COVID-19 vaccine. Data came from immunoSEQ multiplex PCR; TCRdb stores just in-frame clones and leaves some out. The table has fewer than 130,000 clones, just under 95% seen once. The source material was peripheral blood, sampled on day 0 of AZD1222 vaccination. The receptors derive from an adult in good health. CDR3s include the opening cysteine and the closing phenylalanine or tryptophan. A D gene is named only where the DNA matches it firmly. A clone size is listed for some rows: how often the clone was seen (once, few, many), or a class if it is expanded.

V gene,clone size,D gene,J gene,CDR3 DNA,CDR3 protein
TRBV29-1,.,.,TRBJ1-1,TGCAGCCCGCAAGGGGCAGATGAGGCTGAAGCTTTCTTT,CSPQGADEAEAFF
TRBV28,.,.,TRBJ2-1,TGTGCCAGCAGTCTGCAGTCGGGTCTCCGGAAAGGGGGTGGGGGACCCTCCTACAATGAGCAGTTCTTC,CASSLQSGLRKGGGGPSYNEQFF
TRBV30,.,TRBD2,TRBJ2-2,TGTGCCTGGAGCTTTCTGCGGGAGGAATCCGGGGAGCTGTTTTTT,CAWSFLREESGELFF
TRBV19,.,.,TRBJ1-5,TGTGCCAGTAGTATCGGTCGTCAAGCGGATCAGCCCCAGCATTTT,CASSIGRQADQPQHF
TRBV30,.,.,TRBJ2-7,TGTGCCTGGAGTGATGAACAGGGCTACGAGCAGTACTTC,CAWSDEQGYEQYF
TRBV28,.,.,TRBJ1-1,TGTGCCACCGGAAACCCGAACACTGAAGCTTTCTTT,CATGNPNTEAFF
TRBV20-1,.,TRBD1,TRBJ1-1,TGCAGTGCTCAACAGGGGACTGAAGCTTTCTTT,CSAQQGTEAFF
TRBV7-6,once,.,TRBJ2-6,TGTGCCAGCAGCCAGACGTTGGTGGCCAACGTCCTGACTTTC,CASSQTLVANVLTF
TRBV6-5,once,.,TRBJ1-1,TGTGCCAGCAGTTTCGGACGGAAGAACACTGAAGCTTTCTTT,CASSFGRKNTEAFF
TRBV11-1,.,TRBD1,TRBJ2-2,TGTGCCAGCAGCATATTAGGGGGCACCAGCACCGGGGAGCTGTTTTTT,CASSILGGTSTGELFF
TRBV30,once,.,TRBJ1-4,TGTGCCTGGAGTGTACAGGGCGGTACCGCACTGTTTTTT,CAWSVQGGTALFF
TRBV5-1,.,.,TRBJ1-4,TGCGCCAGCAGCTTGGAGACTGCAACTAATGAAAAACTGTTTTTT,CASSLETATNEKLFF
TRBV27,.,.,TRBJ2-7,TGTGCCAGCAGTTTGCGCCAGACCTACGAGCAGTACTTC,CASSLRQTYEQYF
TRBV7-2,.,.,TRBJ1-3,TGTGCCAGCAGCCTAAGGGTAGCTGGAAACACCATATATTTT,CASSLRVAGNTIYF
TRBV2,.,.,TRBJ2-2,TGTGCCAGCACAGCAACAGAGAACACCGGGGAGCTGTTTTTT,CASTATENTGELFF
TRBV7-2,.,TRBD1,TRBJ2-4,TGTGCCAGCAGCTTTTCTGGGACAGGGGGCAACATTCAGTACTTC,CASSFSGTGGNIQYF
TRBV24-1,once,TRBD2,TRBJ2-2,TGTGCCACCAGTCCGGGGGGAGTGGCCGGGGAGCTGTTTTTT,CATSPGGVAGELFF
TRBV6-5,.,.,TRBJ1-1,TGTGCCAGCACCTCAGGAGAGGGGGCTGAAGCTTTCTTT,CASTSGEGAEAFF
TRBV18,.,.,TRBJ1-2,TGTGCCAGCTCACCCCGCCCCGAGCAGCGTAACTATGGCTACACCTTC,CASSPRPEQRNYGYTF
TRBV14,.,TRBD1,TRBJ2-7,TGTGCCATGCAGACAGGGGGCGAGCAGTACTTC,CAMQTGGEQYF
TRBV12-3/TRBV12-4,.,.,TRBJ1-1,TGTGCCAGCAGTTTAGTAAACACTGAAGCTTTCTTT,CASSLVNTEAFF
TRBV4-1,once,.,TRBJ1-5,TGCGCCAGCAGCCAAGAACTCCGGGGGCGGCAGCCCCAGCATTTT,CASSQELRGRQPQHF